The clone carrying this TCR beta chain appeared many times. Antigen specificity is unknown. The data are from a study of spatial heterogeneity in lung cancer. Time point: sample taken at primary tumor resection. Single TCR cDNA molecules each had their own unique molecular identifier. TCRdb reprocessed the 5' RACE reads via MiXCR and lists one record per CDR3 protein. In the table there are approximately 11,000 distinct CDR3 sequences, around an eighth of which are singletons. Findings and caveats of the study: Coverage was estimated at approximately 7.4% of tumor T cells for alpha chains and 13% for beta chains. As ubiquitous and regional nonsynonymous mutations varied, counts of ubiquitous and regional expanded TCRs tracked them, respectively. Mutation counts in tumors were tracked by counts of expanded intratumoral alpha and beta TCRs.

V lost 2 bases, J lost 2 bases, and 10 bases lay in between. In germline, CDR1 is WNHNN, CDR2 SYGVQD (reference sequence). This CDR3 comprises 15 residues. The sample here was lung tumor tissue, taken at surgery. V gene TRBV10-1 combines with J gene TRBJ2-1; a possible D gene is TRBD2 (5 bases). The receptor's source is a female donor with early-stage non-small cell lung cancer. In DNA form, the CDR3 reads TGCGCCAGCAGTGAGCGGGTCGGGACCTACAATGAGCAGTTCTTC. Translating it yields CASSERVGTYNEQFF.